This entry lists 9 T cell receptor beta chains sequenced from one sample in a study of monozygotic twins with inflammatory bowel disease. For each CDR3 protein, TCRdb gives one entry from its re-call of the 5' RACE reads, without DNA. The sample data list approximately 400,000 distinct CDR3 sequences. The sequenced sample was blood. Receptors originate from a human donor with ulcerative colitis or Crohn's disease, or a healthy co-twin of an affected twin (not recorded which).

The rearrangement joins TRBV2 to TRBJ2-5; TCRdb's D call of TRBD1 is untestable without DNA. The CDR3 runs 15 residues. Germline V lookup: CDR1 SNHLY, CDR2 FYNNEI. The CDR3: CASSELGGLQETQYF.

The gene calls are TRBV24-1 and TRBJ2-3; the D call from TCRdb, TRBD2, cannot be confirmed without DNA. The CDR3 runs 16 residues. CDR1 is KGHDR and CDR2 is SFDVKD in the germline V gene. Here the CDR3 reads CATSVPSGVSTDTQYF.

V and J are TRBV3-1 and TRBJ2-7; absent DNA, TCRdb's TRBD1 call cannot be checked. Germline CDR1 reads LGHDT; CDR2 reads YNNKEL (reference sequence). The CDR3 runs 15 residues. The CDR3 is CASSAPGTVSYEQYF.

This chain's CDR3 is CASSYGLAGGLLENNEQFF. The V call is TRBV5-1, the J call TRBJ2-1; TCRdb proposes TRBD2, but this gene call is untestable without DNA. The CDR3 length is 19 residues. Germline V gives CDR1 SGHRS, CDR2 YFSETQ.

The chain combines TRBV7-3 with TRBJ2-3. This CDR3 spans 14 amino acids. CDR1 and CDR2 from the germline V gene are SGHTA and FQGTGA. The CDR3 protein is CASSLGRSTDTQYF. Full variable domain (outside the CDR3, taken from reference TRBV7-3 and TRBJ2-3): GAGVSQTPSNKVTEKGKYVELRCDPISGHTALYWYRQSLGQGPEFLIYFQGTGAADDSGLPNDRFFAVRPEGSVSTLKIQRTERGDSAVYLCASSLGRSTDTQYFGPGTRLTVL.

This sequence joins TRBV27 and TRBJ2-5; TCRdb's D gene call, TRBD2, goes unchecked for lack of DNA. The CDR3 is 16 amino acids. CDR1 is MNHEY and CDR2 is SMNVEV in the germline V gene (reference sequence). This CDR3 reads CASSLLGLADEETQYF.

V is TRBV2 and J is TRBJ2-1; TCRdb gives TRBD1 as the D gene, but with no DNA this cannot be confirmed. Germline V gene lookup returns CDR1 SNHLY and CDR2 FYNNEI. The CDR3 contains 15 residues. CDR3 region: CASSKQGASYNEQFF.

The chain uses TRBV4-1 and TRBJ2-7; TCRdb indicates TRBD2, and absent DNA this call remains unverified. This CDR3 region has 13 residues. Germline CDR1 and CDR2: MGHRA and YSYEKL. CDR3 in amino acids: CASSQVGQYEQYF.

The chain links TRBV6-5 to TRBJ1-1. The CDR3 has 11 amino acids. From germline, CDR1 is MNHEY and CDR2 SVGAGI. The CDR3 loop reads CASSKRGEAFF.